This TCR beta chain was recorded in a study of T cells in Graves' hyperthyroidism and ophthalmopathy. RNA transcripts gave rise to amplified TCR beta CDR3 regions. The HTBI set primed first-round TCR CDR3 RT-PCR. In TCRdb, the multiplex PCR reads were re-called with MiXCR into one record per CDR3 protein. The repertoire holds 500,000 or so distinct CDR3 sequences, with around 16% as singletons. The germline V and J ends were trimmed by 8 bases and 0 bases, with 15 bases remaining between them. The CDR3 runs 15 residues. Germline assignment: CDR1 SEHNR and CDR2 FQNEAQ (reference sequence). Many counts were recorded for this clonotype. Its antigen is as yet unknown. Ophthalmopathy cases met thresholds of Clinical Activity Score at least 3, NOSPECS grade at least 4 and duration under 3 months. A roughly 10 ml volume of fresh peripheral blood provided the PBMCs. Study-wide findings and caveats: For ophthalmopathy, model prediction preceded onset by a median about six months.

The clonotype originates from a woman aged 25 to 45 with Graves' ophthalmopathy. What was sequenced was blood. The rearrangement joins TRBV7-9 to TRBJ2-3; D might be TRBD1 or TRBD2, each matching 5 bases. CDR3 sequence: CASWDQTYSTDTQYF. The CDR3, as DNA: TGTGCCAGCTGGGACCAGACCTATAGCACAGATACGCAGTATTTT.